This T cell receptor beta chain derives from a study of blood T cell repertoires in COVID-19. This clone was detected only once. Generated by immunoSEQ multiplex PCR, the TCRdb table keeps only in-frame clones and is missing some. The data contain tens of thousands of clones, 85% to 90% of them singletons. V gave up 0 bases and J gave up 0 bases, with 6 bases separating them. Germline CDR1 and CDR2: SGHRS and YFSETQ. The CDR3 is 15 residues long. This clonotype was obtained from a man in his sixties or seventies with active COVID-19. The sample comprised peripheral blood. V is TRBV5-1 and J is TRBJ2-2; D possibly corresponds to TRBD1 (6 bases). As DNA, the CDR3 is TGCGCCAGCAGCTTGGACAGGGCGAACACCGGGGAGCTGTTTTTT. Its protein is CASSLDRANTGELFF. The variable domain in full, completed from reference TRBV5-1 and TRBJ2-2, reads KAGVTQTPRYLIKTRGQQVTLSCSPISGHRSVSWYQQTPGQGLQFLFEYFSETQRNKGNFPGRFSGRQFSNSRSEMNVSTLELGDSALYLCASSLDRANTGELFFGEGSRLTVL.